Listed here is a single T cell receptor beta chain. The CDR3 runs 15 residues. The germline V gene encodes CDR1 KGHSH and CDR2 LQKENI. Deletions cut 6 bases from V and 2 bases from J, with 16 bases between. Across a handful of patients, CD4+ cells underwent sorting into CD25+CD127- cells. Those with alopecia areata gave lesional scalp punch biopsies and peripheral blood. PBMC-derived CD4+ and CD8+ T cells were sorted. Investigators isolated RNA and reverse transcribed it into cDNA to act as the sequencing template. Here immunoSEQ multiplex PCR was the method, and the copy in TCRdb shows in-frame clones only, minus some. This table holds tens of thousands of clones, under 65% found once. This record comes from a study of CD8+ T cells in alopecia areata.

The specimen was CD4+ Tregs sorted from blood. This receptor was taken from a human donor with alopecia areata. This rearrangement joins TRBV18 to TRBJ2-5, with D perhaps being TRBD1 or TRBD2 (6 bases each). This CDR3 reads CASSLRGAVQETQYF. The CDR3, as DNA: TGTGCCAGCTCCCTGAGGGGGGCGGTACAAGAGACCCAGTACTTC.